This TCR beta chain was observed in a study of beta chain features in type 1 diabetes. Points from the study as a whole: Type 1 diabetes patients had moderately but significantly shorter TCRB CDR3s in all four CD4+ subsets. Comparison showed that naive, central memory and Treg TCRB repertoires appeared more similar among patients than among healthy donors.

Purity above 95% was achieved in all sorted populations. Reverse transcription of all isolated RNA meant that expressed TCRB transcripts were sequenced. The protocol was immunoSEQ multiplex PCR, while the TCRdb copy is restricted to in-frame clones and leaves out a portion. This sample has a few hundred thousand clones, with approximately 24% found just once. The CDR3 spans 15 residues. The germline V gene has CDR1 SGHDT and CDR2 YYEEEE. V was pared by 0 bases and J by 2 bases, with 10 bases between. Points on this clone: Antigen: not known.

This TCR was sampled from a woman in her twenties or thirties with type 1 diabetes. Specimen: naive CD4+ T cells from blood. This chain links TRBV5-6 with TRBJ2-3; possibly TRBD2 for D (6 bases). The CDR3 region has the DNA TGTGCCAGCAGCTTGGTCGGGAGACCCACAGATACGCAGTATTTT. This sequence encodes CASSLVGRPTDTQYF.